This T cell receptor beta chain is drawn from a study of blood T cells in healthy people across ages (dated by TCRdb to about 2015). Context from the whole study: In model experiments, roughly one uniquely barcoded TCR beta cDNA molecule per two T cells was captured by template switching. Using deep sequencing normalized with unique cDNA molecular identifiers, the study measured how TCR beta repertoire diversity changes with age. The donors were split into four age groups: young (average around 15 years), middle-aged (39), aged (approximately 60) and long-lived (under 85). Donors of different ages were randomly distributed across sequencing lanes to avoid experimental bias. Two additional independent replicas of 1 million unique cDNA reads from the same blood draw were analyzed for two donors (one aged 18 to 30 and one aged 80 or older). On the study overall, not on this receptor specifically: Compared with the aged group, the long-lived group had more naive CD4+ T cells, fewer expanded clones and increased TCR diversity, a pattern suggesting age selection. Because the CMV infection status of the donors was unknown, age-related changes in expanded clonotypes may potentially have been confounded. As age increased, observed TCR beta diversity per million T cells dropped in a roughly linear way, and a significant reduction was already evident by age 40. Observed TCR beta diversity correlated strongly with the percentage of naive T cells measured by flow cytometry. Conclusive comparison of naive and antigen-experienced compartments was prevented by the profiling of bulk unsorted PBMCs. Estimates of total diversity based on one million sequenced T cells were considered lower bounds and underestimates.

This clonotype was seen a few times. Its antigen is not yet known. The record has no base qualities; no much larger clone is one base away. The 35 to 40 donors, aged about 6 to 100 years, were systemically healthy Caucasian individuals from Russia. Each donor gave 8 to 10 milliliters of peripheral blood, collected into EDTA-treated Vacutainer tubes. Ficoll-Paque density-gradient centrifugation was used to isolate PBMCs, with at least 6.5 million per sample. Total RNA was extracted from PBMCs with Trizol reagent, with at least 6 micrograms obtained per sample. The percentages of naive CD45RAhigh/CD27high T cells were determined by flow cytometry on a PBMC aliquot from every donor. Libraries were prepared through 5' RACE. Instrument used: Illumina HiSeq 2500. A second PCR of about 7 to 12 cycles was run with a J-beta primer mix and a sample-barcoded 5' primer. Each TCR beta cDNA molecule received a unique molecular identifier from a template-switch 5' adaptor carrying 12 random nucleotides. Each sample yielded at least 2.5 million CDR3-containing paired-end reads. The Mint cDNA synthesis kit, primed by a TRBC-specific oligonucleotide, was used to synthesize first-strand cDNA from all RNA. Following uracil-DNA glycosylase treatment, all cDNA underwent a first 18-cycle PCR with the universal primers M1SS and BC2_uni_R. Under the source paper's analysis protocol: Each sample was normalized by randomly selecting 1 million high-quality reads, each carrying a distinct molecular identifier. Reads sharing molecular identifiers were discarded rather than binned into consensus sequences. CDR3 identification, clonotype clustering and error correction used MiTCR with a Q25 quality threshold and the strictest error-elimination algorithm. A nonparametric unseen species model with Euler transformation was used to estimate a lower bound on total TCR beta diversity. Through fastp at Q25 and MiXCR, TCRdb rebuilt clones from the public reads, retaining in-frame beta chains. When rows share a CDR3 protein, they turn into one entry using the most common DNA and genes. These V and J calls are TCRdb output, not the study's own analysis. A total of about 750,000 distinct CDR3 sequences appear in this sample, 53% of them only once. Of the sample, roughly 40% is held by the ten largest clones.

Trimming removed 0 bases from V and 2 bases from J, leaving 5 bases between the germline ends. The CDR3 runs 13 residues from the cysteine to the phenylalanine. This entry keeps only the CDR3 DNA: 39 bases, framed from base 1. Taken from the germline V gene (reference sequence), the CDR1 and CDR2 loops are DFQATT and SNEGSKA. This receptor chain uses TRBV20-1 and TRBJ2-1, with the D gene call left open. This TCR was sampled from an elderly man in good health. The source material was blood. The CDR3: CSARDTTYNEQFF. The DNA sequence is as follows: TGCAGTGCTAGAGACACAACCTACAATGAGCAGTTCTTC.